This entry describes one T cell receptor (beta chain). This entry belongs to a study of shared clonotypes between healthy human individuals. The V end lost 5 bases, the J end lost 4 bases, and 10 bases lay between the germline ends. The length of the CDR3 is 13 residues. Germline V lookup: CDR1 SSHAT, CDR2 FNYEAQ (reference sequence). Measured with immunoSEQ multiplex PCR; TCRdb has only the in-frame clones, and not every one. The data show 450,000 to 600,000 clones, approximately 79% seen once. The rearrangement links TRBV7-7 to TRBJ2-3; D assignment may be TRBD1 or TRBD2 (6 bases each). The clonotype was recovered from a woman in her thirties or forties in good health. Some clones in this sample may be carry-over from other donors' samples. What was sequenced was PBMCs. The CDR3 DNA reads TGTGCCAGCAGCCCTGGGGGGCCAGATACGCAGTATTTT. As protein: CASSPGGPDTQYF.